A single T cell receptor beta chain is shown here with its context. This entry is derived from a study of T cells in Graves' hyperthyroidism and ophthalmopathy. The source material, RNA transcripts, was used to amplify TCR beta CDR3 regions. The TCR CDR3 first-round RT-PCR relied on the HTBI primer set. MiXCR, run by TCRdb on the multiplex PCR reads, gives a single entry per CDR3 protein. The table records over 90,000 distinct CDR3 sequences, roughly 50% of them present only once. Recently diagnosed hyperthyroidism of less than 2 months' duration affected patients aged 18 to 65. The clonotype comes from a man aged 40-50 years with Graves' hyperthyroidism. Sequenced sample: blood.

CDR3 DNA: TGTGCCAGCAGCCCCCTGACAGGGGGGAACAATGAGCAGTTCTTC. Amino acids: CASSPLTGGNNEQFF. The chain has TRBV7-3 and TRBJ2-1; 9 positions agree with TRBD1. CDR1 is SGHTA, CDR2 FQGTGA, per germline. This CDR3 is built from 15 residues. V was pared by 5 bases and J by 5 bases, with 7 bases of the junction left unmatched.